Below are 21 T cell receptor beta chains sequenced from a single sample in a study of spatial heterogeneity in lung cancer. Indicated time point: blood at routine non-recurrence follow-up after resection. From tumor, nontumor lung or frozen PBMC, whole RNA was taken unsorted for sequencing. Using its own MiXCR run on the 5' RACE reads, TCRdb lists one record per CDR3 protein. The sample records about 120,000 distinct CDR3 sequences, more than 10% being singletons. The starting material was PBMCs, obtained at follow-up. The receptors shown here come from a male donor with early-stage non-small cell lung cancer.

This clonotype came up a few times. V gene TRBV14 combines with J gene TRBJ2-3, with D possibly being TRBD2 (7 bases). Germline V lookup: CDR1 SGHDN, CDR2 FVKESK. Trimming cost V 4 bases and J 5 bases, with 10 bases left between them. CDR3 length: 13 residues. CDR3 DNA sequence: TGTGCCAGCAGCCCGGGGGGCGGAGATACGCAGTATTTT. Protein: CASSPGGGDTQYF.

This clonotype was seen repeatedly, ten times or more. V usage is TRBV5-1 and J usage is TRBJ2-1, with D possibly being TRBD1 (6 bases). V was shortened by 3 bases and J by 4 bases, with 14 bases between the two germline ends. The CDR3 is made up of 15 amino acids. In germline, CDR1 is SGHRS, CDR2 YFSETQ. CDR3 DNA sequence: TGCGCCAGCAGCTCCCCCGGGACAACATACAATGAGCAGTTCTTC. This encodes CASSSPGTTYNEQFF. Based on the CDR3 plus reference TRBV5-1 and TRBJ2-1, the full variable domain is KAGVTQTPRYLIKTRGQQVTLSCSPISGHRSVSWYQQTPGQGLQFLFEYFSETQRNKGNFPGRFSGRQFSNSRSEMNVSTLELGDSALYLCASSSPGTTYNEQFFGPGTRLTVL.

This clonotype was seen a handful of times. This chain links TRBV5-1 with TRBJ1-2; D unresolved. The CDR3 is 14 residues long. Germline V gene data show CDR1 as SGHRS and CDR2 as YFSETQ. V shed 2 bases and J shed 6 bases, with 14 bases lying between them. CDR3 amino acids: CASSFDRVGNGYTF. The CDR3 nucleotides read TGCGCCAGCAGCTTCGACCGCGTTGGCAATGGCTACACCTTC.

In this sample, this clonotype turned up many times. This rearrangement joins TRBV4-3 to TRBJ1-1, with TRBD1 as a possible D gene (6 bases). Germline-derived CDR1 and CDR2 are LGHNA and YSLEER. V was cut by 5 bases and J by 4 bases, with 20 bases left in between. The CDR3 totals 16 residues. The CDR3 loop is CASSKQGERRGTEAFF. Written as DNA, the CDR3 is TGCGCCAGCAGCAAACAGGGAGAGAGAAGGGGCACTGAAGCTTTCTTT.

This clonotype occurred a few times. This sequence joins TRBV28 and TRBJ2-2; D ambiguous. The ends were cut back, 3 bases at V and 5 bases at J, with 13 bases in the middle. In germline, CDR1 is MDHEN, CDR2 SYDVKM. This CDR3 has 15 residues. The CDR3 DNA follows: TGTGCCAGCAGTTTCCCCCGGCGTGGAACCGGGGAGCTGTTTTTT. It yields the protein CASSFPRRGTGELFF.

The V and J genes are TRBV27 and TRBJ1-5; TRBD1 agrees at 8 bases. The V and J ends lost 5 bases and 4 bases, in that order; junction bases with no gene match: 10. Germline CDR1 and CDR2: MNHEY and SMNVEV (reference sequence). CDR3 size: 16 residues. Here the CDR3 DNA reads TGTGCCAGCAGTACACGACAGGGGTCCCGTAATCAGCCCCAGCATTTT. It codes for CASSTRQGSRNQPQHF.

A few counts support this clonotype. The junction does not match germline at one end; this may be a read error. The chain employs TRBV28 and TRBJ2-1; no clear D gene. Germline V gives CDR1 MDHEN, CDR2 SYDVKM. The length of the CDR3 is 14 residues. CDR3 sequence (DNA): TGTGCCAGCAGTTTCCGCCCTCCACTGATAATGACGGTCTTC. Amino acid sequence: CASSFRPPLIMTVF.

J is TRBJ2-2 and V is TRBV11-2, with TRBD2 matching over 9 bases. Germline V gives CDR1 SGHAT, CDR2 FQNNGV. The V segment lost 3 bases and the J segment 6 bases; nucleotides outside the gene matches: 14. CDR3 length: 18 amino acids. CDR3 in amino acids: CASSFRGRGTSLAGELFF. In nucleotides, the CDR3 is TGTGCCAGCAGCTTCCGAGGACGCGGGACTAGCTTAGCCGGGGAGCTGTTTTTT.

This sequence joins TRBV11-2 and TRBJ2-2; D is unresolved. The CDR3 length is 16 residues. Germline V gene lookup returns CDR1 SGHAT and CDR2 FQNNGV. Between the trimmed V and J ends, which lost 1 base and 7 bases, there was a span of 16 bases. CDR3 DNA sequence: TGTGCCAGCAGCTTAGTTTCCCTAGTTGGCGACGGGGAGCTGTTTTTT. Translating gives CASSLVSLVGDGELFF.

This chain connects TRBV30 to TRBJ2-5; TRBD2 agrees at 10 bases. The CDR3 totals 17 residues. In germline, CDR1 is GTSNPN, CDR2 SVGIG (reference sequence). V lost 2 bases and J lost 1; bases outside the gene matches: 10. The CDR3 coding sequence is TGTGCCTGGAGTCCCTTAAGCGGGGGGGCCCTCCAAGAGACCCAGTACTTC. It specifies CAWSPLSGGALQETQYF.

The chain combines TRBV28 with TRBJ2-7, with D perhaps TRBD1 (6 bases). The CDR3 has 15 residues. V was cut by 2 bases and J by 4 bases, with 15 bases left in between. Per germline, CDR1 MDHEN and CDR2 SYDVKM. The CDR3 sequence is CASSLLKQGSYEQYF. The DNA for the CDR3 is TGTGCCAGCAGTTTACTAAAACAGGGTAGTTACGAGCAGTACTTC. Filled out from reference TRBV28 and TRBJ2-7, the complete variable domain reads DVKVTQSSRYLVKRTGEKVFLECVQDMDHENMFWYRQDPGLGLRLIYFSYDVKMKEKGDIPEGYSVSREKKERFSLILESASTNQTSMYLCASSLLKQGSYEQYFGPGTRLTVT.

This clonotype was detected only a few times. The CDR3 here is CSVGEDGYTF. CDR3 DNA: TGCAGCGTTGGCGAGGATGGCTACACCTTC. The chain employs TRBV29-1 and TRBJ1-2, with D unclear. The CDR3 totals 10 residues. Germline lookup yields CDR1 SQVTM and CDR2 ANQGSEA. Trimming stripped 4 bases from V and 6 bases from J, with 6 bases between.

The chain links TRBV20-1 to TRBJ2-1; 13 bases are a match to TRBD2. Germline-derived CDR1 and CDR2 are DFQATT and SNEGSKA (reference sequence). The CDR3 length is 15 residues. Trimming cost V 6 bases and J 0 bases; bases outside gene matches: 2. The CDR3 nucleotides read TGCAGTGCCCGACTAGCGGGGGGCTCCTACAATGAGCAGTTCTTC. This codes for CSARLAGGSYNEQFF.

This clonotype was recorded at least ten times. The chain joins TRBV5-5 to TRBJ2-7; a weak D match, TRBD1 (5 bases). Germline CDR1 SGHKS, CDR2 YYEKEE (reference sequence). V lost 0 bases to trimming and J lost 0 bases, with 13 bases between them. The CDR3 loop spans 16 amino acids. The CDR3 region has the DNA TGTGCCAGCAGCTTGGCAGGGTCCCGTTACTCCTACGAGCAGTACTTC. Encoded protein: CASSLAGSRYSYEQYF.

This clonotype was seen at least ten times. The CDR3 DNA reads as TGTGCCAGCAGCCAAGACTACAATCAGCCCCAGCATTTT. This sequence encodes CASSQDYNQPQHF. The chain uses TRBV14 and TRBJ1-5; D call uncertain. Germline CDR1 SGHDN, CDR2 FVKESK. V was shortened by 0 bases and J by 3 bases, with 3 bases between the two germline ends. The CDR3 is 13 amino acids.

This clonotype has only a few counts. J is TRBJ2-2 and V is TRBV9; D may be TRBD2 (5 bases). V lost 2 bases and J 7 bases, leaving 9 bases between the germline ends. The CDR3 consists of 13 residues. CDR1 is SGDLS and CDR2 is YYNGEE in the germline V gene. The CDR3 protein is CASSVDGLGELFF. Here the CDR3 DNA reads TGTGCCAGCAGCGTCGACGGACTCGGGGAGCTGTTTTTT.

The sample holds many counts of this clonotype. The chain links TRBV6-1 to TRBJ1-6; 7 bases are shared with TRBD1. Losses at the gene ends were 2 bases for V and 8 bases for J; bases not matched to a gene: 6. CDR1 and CDR2 from the germline V gene are MNHNS and SASEGT. The CDR3 runs to 15 residues. The CDR3 loop reads CASSEYRGVDSPLHF. CDR3 in DNA: TGTGCCAGCAGTGAATACAGGGGAGTGGATTCACCCCTCCACTTT.

This clonotype appeared many times. V and J are TRBV7-2 and TRBJ2-2; 7 bases agree with TRBD1. From germline, CDR1 is SGHTA and CDR2 FQGNSA. The CDR3 loop spans 15 amino acids. V trimming: 5 bases; J trimming: 1 base; junction bases outside the gene matches: 4. The CDR3 bases are TGTGCCAGCAGCCCAAGGACAGGGAACACCGGGGAGCTGTTTTTT. Translating gives CASSPRTGNTGELFF.

This clonotype was seen a handful of times. The CDR3 loop reads CASVGRGISYNEQFF. The CDR3 bases are TGTGCCAGCGTGGGGAGAGGCATATCCTACAATGAGCAGTTCTTC. The gene calls are TRBV28 and TRBJ2-1; a possible D gene is TRBD2 (5 bases). V gave up 8 bases and J gave up 1 base, with 15 bases separating them. The germline V gene has CDR1 MDHEN and CDR2 SYDVKM. This CDR3 spans 15 amino acids.

This clonotype has only a few counts. The CDR3 DNA follows: TGTGCCAGCAGTTTTAGTAGCGGAGTCTACACCTTC. It yields the protein CASSFSSGVYTF. The rearrangement uses TRBV12-3 or TRBV12-4 and TRBJ1-2; D remains ambiguous. This CDR3 region has 12 residues. The V end was cut by 3 bases, the J end by 10 bases, with 12 bases between.

V and J are TRBV27 and TRBJ2-7; D is undetermined. CDR3 length equals 16 residues. Trimming pared 4 bases from V and 0 bases from J, leaving 16 bases between. From germline, CDR1 is MNHEY and CDR2 SMNVEV (reference sequence). CDR3 loop: CASSSIGRLSSYEQYF. The CDR3 bases are TGTGCCAGCAGTTCTATAGGAAGGTTGAGCTCCTACGAGCAGTACTTC.